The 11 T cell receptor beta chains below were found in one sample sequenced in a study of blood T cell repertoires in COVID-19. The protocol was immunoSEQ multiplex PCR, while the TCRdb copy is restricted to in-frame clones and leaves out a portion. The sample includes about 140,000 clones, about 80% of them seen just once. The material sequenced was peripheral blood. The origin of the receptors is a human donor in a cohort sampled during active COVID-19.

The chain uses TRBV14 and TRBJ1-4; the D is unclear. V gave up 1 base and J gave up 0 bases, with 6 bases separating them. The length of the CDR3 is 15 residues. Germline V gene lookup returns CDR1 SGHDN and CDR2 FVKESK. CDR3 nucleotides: TGTGCCAGCAGCCAAGGGGCGACAACTAATGAAAAACTGTTTTTT. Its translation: CASSQGATTNEKLFF.

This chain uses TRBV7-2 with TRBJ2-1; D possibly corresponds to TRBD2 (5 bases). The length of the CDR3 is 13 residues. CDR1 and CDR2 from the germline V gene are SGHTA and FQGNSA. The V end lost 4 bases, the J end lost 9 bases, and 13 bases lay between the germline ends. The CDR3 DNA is TGTGCCAGCAGCTCAACCCTGGCGGGTGAGCAGTTCTTC. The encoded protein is CASSSTLAGEQFF.

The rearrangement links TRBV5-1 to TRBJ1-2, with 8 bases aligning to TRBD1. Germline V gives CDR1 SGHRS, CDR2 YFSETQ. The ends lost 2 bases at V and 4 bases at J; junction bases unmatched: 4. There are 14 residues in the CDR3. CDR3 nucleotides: TGCGCCAGCAGCTTCCAGGGACAGGCCTATGGCTACACCTTC. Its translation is CASSFQGQAYGYTF.

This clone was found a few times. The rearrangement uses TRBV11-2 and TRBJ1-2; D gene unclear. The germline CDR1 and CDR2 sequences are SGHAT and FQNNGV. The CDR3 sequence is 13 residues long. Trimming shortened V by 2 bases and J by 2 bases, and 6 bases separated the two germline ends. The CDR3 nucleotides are TGTGCCAGCAGCTTAAGCGAAAACTATGGCTACACCTTC. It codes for CASSLSENYGYTF.

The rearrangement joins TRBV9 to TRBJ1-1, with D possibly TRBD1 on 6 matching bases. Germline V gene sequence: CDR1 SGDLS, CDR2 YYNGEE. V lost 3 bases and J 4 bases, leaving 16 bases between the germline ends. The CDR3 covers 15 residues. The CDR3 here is CASSDMQGLITEAFF. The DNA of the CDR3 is TGTGCCAGCAGCGATATGCAGGGGCTAATCACTGAAGCTTTCTTT.

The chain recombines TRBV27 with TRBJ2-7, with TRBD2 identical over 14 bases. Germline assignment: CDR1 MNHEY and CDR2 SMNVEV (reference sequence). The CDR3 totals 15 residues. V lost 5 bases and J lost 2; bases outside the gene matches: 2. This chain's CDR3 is CASSPGLAGAYEQYF. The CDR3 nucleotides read TGTGCCAGCAGTCCGGGACTAGCGGGAGCCTACGAGCAGTACTTC.

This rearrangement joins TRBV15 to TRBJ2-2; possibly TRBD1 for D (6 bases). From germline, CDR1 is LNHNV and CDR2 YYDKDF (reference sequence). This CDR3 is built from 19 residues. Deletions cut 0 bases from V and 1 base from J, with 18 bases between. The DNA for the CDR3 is TGTGCCACCAGCAGAGATGGGGGCCCGGCTAGGTTGAACACCGGGGAGCTGTTTTTT. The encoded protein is CATSRDGGPARLNTGELFF. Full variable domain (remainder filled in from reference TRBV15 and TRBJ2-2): DAMVIQNPRYQVTQFGKPVTLSCSQTLNHNVMYWYQQKSSQAPKLLFHYYDKDFNNEADTPDNFQSRRPNTSFCFLDIRSPGLGDTAMYLCATSRDGGPARLNTGELFFGEGSRLTVL.

The CDR3, as DNA: TGTGCCAGCAGTTTGCTGGGGGCGAGTGGGGGACAATTCAGCCCAAAGTTGTTCTTC. It specifies CASSLLGASGGQFSPKLFF. The chain couples TRBV28 to TRBJ2-1, with D possibly matching TRBD1 (6 bases). The CDR3 loop spans 19 amino acids. Trimming removed 3 bases from V and 15 bases from J, with 36 bases in between. The V gene's germline CDR1 is MDHEN and CDR2 SYDVKM. The full variable domain, rest sourced from reference TRBV28 and TRBJ2-1, is DVKVTQSSRYLVKRTGEKVFLECVQDMDHENMFWYRQDPGLGLRLIYFSYDVKMKEKGDIPEGYSVSREKKERFSLILESASTNQTSMYLCASSLLGASGGQFSPKLFFGPGTRLTVL.

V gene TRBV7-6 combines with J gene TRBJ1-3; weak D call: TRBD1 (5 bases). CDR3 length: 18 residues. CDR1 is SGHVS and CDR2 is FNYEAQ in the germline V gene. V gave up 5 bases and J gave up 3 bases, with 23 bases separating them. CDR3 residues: CASSLSSVGGISGNTIYF. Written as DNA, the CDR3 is TGTGCCAGCAGCCTATCCAGCGTTGGGGGGATCAGTGGAAACACCATATATTTT.

CDR3 protein: CASSLEFGGSSNQPQHF. The DNA of the CDR3 is TGTGCCAGCAGTTTGGAATTCGGGGGGAGCAGCAATCAGCCCCAGCATTTT. The V call is TRBV28, the J call TRBJ1-5; tentative D call: TRBD1 (5 bases). CDR3 length equals 17 residues. Trimming took off 3 bases at V and 1 base at J, with 16 bases between the two ends. The germline gives CDR1 MDHEN, CDR2 SYDVKM.

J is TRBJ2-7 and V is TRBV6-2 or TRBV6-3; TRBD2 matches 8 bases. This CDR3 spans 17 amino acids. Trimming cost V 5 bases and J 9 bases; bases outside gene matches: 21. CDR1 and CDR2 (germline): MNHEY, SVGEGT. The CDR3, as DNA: TGTGCCAGCAGTCCCCGACTAGCGAGCCCTGCGGGTGACGGGCAGTACTTC. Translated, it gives CASSPRLASPAGDGQYF.